These T cell receptor beta chains were read from a single sample in a study of blood T cell repertoires in COVID-19. The repertoire was sequenced with immunoSEQ multiplex PCR; TCRdb's copy has only in-frame clones and lacks some. The sample consists of about 230,000 clones, 70% to 85% of them appearing once. Sequenced: peripheral blood. The receptor set was obtained from a woman between 35 and 50 years old who had recovered from COVID-19. Both conserved end residues are part of each CDR3. The order of the fields is clone size, CDR3 length, J gene, V gene, D gene, CDR3 DNA, CDR3 protein. The D gene is left open where the match is weak. Clone size is given for some rows only: seen once, a few or many times, or a class if the clone is expanded.

abundance: NA; len: 14; j_gene: TRBJ1-2; v_gene: TRBV3-1/TRBV3-2; d_gene: NA; CDR3nt: TGTGCCAGCAGCCAAGTACAGGGTGAGAGTGGCTACACCTTC; CDR3aa: CASSQVQGESGYTF
abundance: few; len: 18; j_gene: TRBJ1-2; v_gene: TRBV7-8; d_gene: NA; CDR3nt: TGTGCCAGCAGCTTAGGTGTCCTCATACGGGAGGGGTTCTATGGCTACACCTTC; CDR3aa: CASSLGVLIREGFYGYTF
abundance: NA; len: 14; j_gene: TRBJ2-7; v_gene: TRBV29-1; d_gene: TRBD1; CDR3nt: TGCAGCGTTGTTGGGACAGATAACTCCTACGAGCAGTACTTC; CDR3aa: CSVVGTDNSYEQYF
abundance: NA; len: 14; j_gene: TRBJ2-4; v_gene: TRBV28; d_gene: TRBD1; CDR3nt: TGTGCCAGCAGTTTAGCCCAGGGGGCGGACATTCAGTACTTC; CDR3aa: CASSLAQGADIQYF
abundance: NA; len: 16; j_gene: TRBJ2-1; v_gene: TRBV27; d_gene: NA; CDR3nt: TGTGCCAGCAGTTTATTCCAGGGGTCCTCCTACAATGAGCAGTTCTTC; CDR3aa: CASSLFQGSSYNEQFF
abundance: NA; len: 15; j_gene: TRBJ2-2; v_gene: TRBV28; d_gene: TRBD2; CDR3nt: TGTGCTACAGTCGGGGCTAGCGGAAACACCGGGGAGCTGTTTTTT; CDR3aa: CATVGASGNTGELFF
abundance: once; len: 13; j_gene: TRBJ1-1; v_gene: TRBV12-3/TRBV12-4; d_gene: NA; CDR3nt: TGTGCCAGCACGGGGGGGGCGAACACTGAAGCTTTCTTT; CDR3aa: CASTGGANTEAFF
abundance: NA; len: 19; j_gene: TRBJ2-3; v_gene: TRBV4-2; d_gene: TRBD2; CDR3nt: TGTGCCAGCAGCCAAGATCCCGAGGGACTAGCGGGGGCAAGAGATACGCAGTATTTT; CDR3aa: CASSQDPEGLAGARDTQYF
abundance: once; len: 11; j_gene: TRBJ1-1; v_gene: TRBV7-9; d_gene: NA; CDR3nt: TGTGCCAGCAGCGCTCGGACTGAAGCTTTCTTT; CDR3aa: CASSARTEAFF
abundance: few; len: 12; j_gene: TRBJ1-2; v_gene: TRBV27; d_gene: TRBD1; CDR3nt: TGTGCCAGCGGCAGGGGGCGCGATGGCTACACCTTC; CDR3aa: CASGRGRDGYTF
abundance: NA; len: 16; j_gene: TRBJ2-5; v_gene: TRBV19; d_gene: TRBD2; CDR3nt: TGTGCCAGTAGTATCGGGACTAGCGGGGGGCAAGAGACCCAGTACTTC; CDR3aa: CASSIGTSGGQETQYF
abundance: NA; len: 12; j_gene: TRBJ1-2; v_gene: TRBV7-8; d_gene: TRBD1; CDR3nt: TGTGCCAGCAGCCCCGGGACAGATGGCTACACCTTC; CDR3aa: CASSPGTDGYTF
abundance: NA; len: 16; j_gene: TRBJ1-3; v_gene: TRBV9; d_gene: TRBD1; CDR3nt: TGTGCCAGCAGCGTAGCTGGGACAGGGGTGGAAAACACCATATATTTT; CDR3aa: CASSVAGTGVENTIYF
abundance: NA; len: 18; j_gene: TRBJ2-1; v_gene: TRBV30; d_gene: TRBD2; CDR3nt: TGTGCCTGGAGGGGGACTAGCGGGGGGATTAGCTCCTACAATGAGCAGTTCTTC; CDR3aa: CAWRGTSGGISSYNEQFF
abundance: NA; len: 13; j_gene: TRBJ2-1; v_gene: TRBV2; d_gene: NA; CDR3nt: TGTGCCAGCAGTGAAAATTTGAGTCCTGAGCAGTTCTTC; CDR3aa: CASSENLSPEQFF
abundance: NA; len: 13; j_gene: TRBJ2-7; v_gene: TRBV3-1/TRBV3-2; d_gene: NA; CDR3nt: TGTGCCAGCAGCACCCGTGGCAGTCACGAGCAGTACTTC; CDR3aa: CASSTRGSHEQYF
abundance: NA; len: 14; j_gene: TRBJ1-3; v_gene: TRBV3-1/TRBV3-2; d_gene: NA; CDR3nt: TGTGCCAGCAGCCTAGGGGGAGCTGGAAACACCATATATTTT; CDR3aa: CASSLGGAGNTIYF
abundance: few; len: 14; j_gene: TRBJ1-6; v_gene: TRBV3-1/TRBV3-2; d_gene: TRBD1; CDR3nt: TGTGCCAGCAGGACAGGGGACTATAATTCACCCCTCCACTTT; CDR3aa: CASRTGDYNSPLHF
abundance: NA; len: 15; j_gene: TRBJ2-2; v_gene: TRBV5-6; d_gene: NA; CDR3nt: TGTGCCAGCAGCTTGGCCGCGACATACACCGGGGAGCTGTTTTTT; CDR3aa: CASSLAATYTGELFF
abundance: NA; len: 16; j_gene: TRBJ2-5; v_gene: TRBV5-1; d_gene: NA; CDR3nt: TGCGCCAGCAGCTTGTGGGGTCAGGGGAACCAAGAGACCCAGTACTTC; CDR3aa: CASSLWGQGNQETQYF
abundance: NA; len: 15; j_gene: TRBJ1-1; v_gene: TRBV9; d_gene: NA; CDR3nt: TGTGCCAGCAGCGTAGCCGAGGGCGGACGCACTGAAGCTTTCTTT; CDR3aa: CASSVAEGGRTEAFF
abundance: NA; len: 16; j_gene: TRBJ1-4; v_gene: TRBV5-1; d_gene: NA; CDR3nt: TGCGCCAGCAGCTTGGGGATGCAGGCAACTAATGAAAAACTGTTTTTT; CDR3aa: CASSLGMQATNEKLFF
abundance: NA; len: 13; j_gene: TRBJ1-2; v_gene: TRBV7-2; d_gene: NA; CDR3nt: TGTGCCAGTGGGGAGACATCAGACTATGGCTACACCTTC; CDR3aa: CASGETSDYGYTF
abundance: once; len: 13; j_gene: TRBJ2-7; v_gene: TRBV3-1/TRBV3-2; d_gene: NA; CDR3nt: TGTGCCAGCAGACAAAGTCCAGGTTACGAGCAGTACTTC; CDR3aa: CASRQSPGYEQYF
abundance: NA; len: 17; j_gene: TRBJ2-3; v_gene: TRBV27; d_gene: TRBD1; CDR3nt: TGTGCCAGCAGTTTATCTCCCTGGACAGGGGAAGGAGATACGCAGTATTTT; CDR3aa: CASSLSPWTGEGDTQYF
abundance: NA; len: 15; j_gene: TRBJ1-2; v_gene: TRBV2; d_gene: TRBD1; CDR3nt: TGTGCCAGCAGGGAACAGGGGGGAACGAACTATGGCTACACCTTC; CDR3aa: CASREQGGTNYGYTF
abundance: NA; len: 14; j_gene: TRBJ2-2; v_gene: TRBV7-2; d_gene: NA; CDR3nt: TGTGCCAGCAGCTTAGTCCAGGGTCCCGGGGAGCTGTTTTTT; CDR3aa: CASSLVQGPGELFF
abundance: NA; len: 14; j_gene: TRBJ2-7; v_gene: TRBV18; d_gene: TRBD1; CDR3nt: TGTGCCAGCTCACAGGGGACGGGACAGGCCGAGCAGTACTTC; CDR3aa: CASSQGTGQAEQYF
abundance: NA; len: 16; j_gene: TRBJ2-1; v_gene: TRBV19; d_gene: NA; CDR3nt: TGTGCCAGTAGTCACGCCAGGGAAGGCCCCTACAATGAGCAGTTCTTC; CDR3aa: CASSHAREGPYNEQFF
abundance: once; len: 15; j_gene: TRBJ2-2; v_gene: TRBV6-5; d_gene: TRBD1; CDR3nt: TGTGCCAGCAGTCTAGAACAGGGGATCACCGGGGAGCTGTTTTTT; CDR3aa: CASSLEQGITGELFF
abundance: once; len: 14; j_gene: TRBJ2-7; v_gene: TRBV2; d_gene: TRBD1; CDR3nt: TGTGCCAGCAGTCCTGACAGGGGGGTCAACGAGCAGTACTTC; CDR3aa: CASSPDRGVNEQYF
abundance: NA; len: 15; j_gene: TRBJ2-7; v_gene: TRBV14; d_gene: TRBD1; CDR3nt: TGTGCCAGCAGCCTACCGGGACAGGGTTATCGCGAGCAGTACTTC; CDR3aa: CASSLPGQGYREQYF